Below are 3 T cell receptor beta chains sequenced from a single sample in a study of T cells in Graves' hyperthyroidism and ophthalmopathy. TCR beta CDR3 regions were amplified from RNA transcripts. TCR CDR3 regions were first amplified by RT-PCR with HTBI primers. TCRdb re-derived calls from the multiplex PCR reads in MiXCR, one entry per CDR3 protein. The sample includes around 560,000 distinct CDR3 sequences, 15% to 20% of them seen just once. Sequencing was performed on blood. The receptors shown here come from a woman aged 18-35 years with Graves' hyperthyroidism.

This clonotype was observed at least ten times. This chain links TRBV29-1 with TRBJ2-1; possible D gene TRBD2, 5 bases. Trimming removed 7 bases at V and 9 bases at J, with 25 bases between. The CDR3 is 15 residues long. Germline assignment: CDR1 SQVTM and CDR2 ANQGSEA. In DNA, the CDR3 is TGCAGCGGAGAGAGGGTCGGGCTCGCCGACACTGAGCAGTTCTTC. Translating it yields CSGERVGLADTEQFF.

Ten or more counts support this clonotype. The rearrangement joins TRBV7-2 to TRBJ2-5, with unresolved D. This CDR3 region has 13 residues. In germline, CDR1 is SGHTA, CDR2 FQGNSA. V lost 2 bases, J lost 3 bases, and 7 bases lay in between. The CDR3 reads CASSLLDEETQYF. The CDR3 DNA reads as TGTGCCAGCAGCTTACTAGACGAAGAGACCCAGTACTTC.

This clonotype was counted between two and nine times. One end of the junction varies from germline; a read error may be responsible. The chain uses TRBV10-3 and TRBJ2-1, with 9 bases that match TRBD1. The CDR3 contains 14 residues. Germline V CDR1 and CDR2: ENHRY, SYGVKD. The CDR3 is CVISGQGLDNEQFF. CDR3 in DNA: TGTGTCATCAGTGGACAGGGGTTAGACAATGAGCAGTTCTTC.